Listed here is a single T cell receptor beta chain. Its antigen is unknown. TCRdb keeps only in-frame clones here, not all; method: immunoSEQ multiplex PCR. This table has tens of thousands of clones, 56% appearing once. The CDR3 loop spans 17 amino acids. Germline V lookup: CDR1 SGHTA, CDR2 FQGNSA. J was trimmed by 0 bases and V by 5 bases; bases with no gene match: 9. This entry comes from a study of cytotoxic CD8 clonotypes in ibrutinib-treated CLL. Looking at the study overall: Among patients, around 24 responded partially and 2 completely; approximately 14 then stayed remitted and about 12 progressed after median approximately 68 months. General study results and limits: Public clonotypes, an uncommon group, contracted or remained stable on treatment. Measured clonality at baseline was greater than in age-matched healthy donors and tracked with circulating CD8+ T-cell counts.

The chain joins TRBV7-2 to TRBJ2-1; TRBD2 matches 8 bases. This TCR derives from a human donor with chronic lymphocytic leukemia. The sequences come from PBMCs, collected after 24 months of ibrutinib treatment. The CDR3: CASSRFGGGSSYNEQFF. The CDR3 nucleotides read TGTGCCAGCAGCCGATTCGGCGGGGGGAGCTCCTACAATGAGCAGTTCTTC.